This T cell receptor beta chain is drawn from a study of blood T cell repertoires in COVID-19. About the research overall: Spain, Italy and the United States supplied samples that represented acute and convalescent COVID-19.

In the original processing: Quantification of nucleated cells was approximated via reference gene primer amplification. Assay: immunoSEQ multiplex PCR; the TCRdb copy retains only in-frame clones and omits some. V, J and clone size reflect that table, while D and trimming were determined from the DNA. This table has about 45,000 clones, roughly 87% appearing once. CDR1 and CDR2 (germline): SGHKS, YYEKEE (reference sequence). This CDR3 has 13 amino acids. Deletions cut 1 base from V and 5 bases from J, with 9 bases between. The V and J genes are TRBV5-5 and TRBJ2-5, with D unresolved. The source is a woman aged 80 or older in a cohort sampled during active or convalescent COVID-19. What was sequenced was peripheral blood. The CDR3 region is CASSLFWAETQYF. The CDR3 bases are TGTGCCAGCAGCTTGTTCTGGGCCGAGACCCAGTACTTC.